A single sample gave rise to the 10 T cell receptor beta chains below, sequenced in a study of blood T cell repertoires in COVID-19. The protocol was immunoSEQ multiplex PCR, while the TCRdb copy is restricted to in-frame clones and leaves out a portion. Of 300,000 to 350,000 clones in the sample, roughly 90% were seen once. Sequencing was done on a sample of PBMCs or T cells enriched from blood (not recorded which). The receptors derive from a woman aged 30 to 39 who had been exposed to COVID-19.

This sequence joins TRBV4-2 and TRBJ2-5; no definite D call. V was trimmed by 0 bases and J by 5 bases, leaving 16 bases between them. Germline CDR1 reads LGHNA; CDR2 reads YNFKEQ. This CDR3 region has 16 residues. The CDR3, as DNA: TGTGCCAGCAGCCAAGAAGTTGGAACGGGTTTGGAGACCCAGTACTTC. Translation: CASSQEVGTGLETQYF.

This clone has only one observation. CDR3 nucleotide sequence: TGTGCCAGCAGTCGCAGGACAGGGGAGTGGGAGCAGTACTTC. Protein: CASSRRTGEWEQYF. V and J are TRBV27 and TRBJ2-7; the match to TRBD1 covers 9 bases. Germline V CDR1 and CDR2: MNHEY, SMNVEV (reference sequence). This CDR3 is 14 amino acids long. Germline trimming cut 5 bases from V and 7 bases from J; bases unmatched to any gene: 9.

There are many counts of this clone. Other DNA sequences in the sample encode the same CDR3. The V and J genes are TRBV5-4 and TRBJ2-7, with 11 bases matching TRBD2. With 4 bases clipped from V and 2 bases from J, the junction kept 5 bases outside the gene matches. The CDR3 is 15 amino acids. Germline assignment: CDR1 SGHNT and CDR2 YYREEE (reference sequence). CDR3 protein: CASSVGTSGTYEQYF. The CDR3 DNA reads TGTGCCAGCAGCGTCGGGACTAGCGGAACCTACGAGCAGTACTTC.

The rearrangement links TRBV27 to TRBJ2-7; 10 bases fit TRBD1. Germline-derived CDR1 and CDR2 are MNHEY and SMNVEV (reference sequence). This CDR3 contains 14 residues. The V and J ends lost 6 bases and 7 bases, in that order; junction bases with no gene match: 9. The CDR3 loop reads CASRNDRGRREQYF. The CDR3 DNA sequence: TGTGCCAGCAGAAACGACAGGGGGCGGCGGGAGCAGTACTTC.

The rearrangement links TRBV19 to TRBJ1-5; D unresolved. Germline V CDR1 and CDR2: LNHDA, SQIVND (reference sequence). Trimming removed 10 bases at V and 6 bases at J, with 13 bases between. This CDR3 has 12 amino acids. CDR3 DNA sequence: TGTGCCACCGGGGTGACGGCTCAGCCCCAGCATTTT. Its protein product is CATGVTAQPQHF.

The chain recombines TRBV10-2 with TRBJ2-7; no definite D call. Germline V gives CDR1 WSHSY, CDR2 SAAADI. V gave up 6 bases and J gave up 4 bases, with 10 bases separating them. The CDR3 is 12 residues long. The CDR3 nucleotides read TGCGCCAGCAGGTCCCCCCGGTACGAGCAGTACTTC. This encodes CASRSPRYEQYF.

The gene calls are TRBV28 and TRBJ2-1, with no clear D. The CDR3 sequence is 12 residues long. Germline V CDR1 and CDR2: MDHEN, SYDVKM. V lost 4 bases to trimming and J lost 9 bases, with 10 bases between them. CDR3 sequence (DNA): TGTGCCAGCAGTTCTCCCCGTCGTGAGCAGTTCTTC. Translation gives CASSSPRREQFF. The full variable domain, with the rest looked up from reference TRBV28 and TRBJ2-1, is DVKVTQSSRYLVKRTGEKVFLECVQDMDHENMFWYRQDPGLGLRLIYFSYDVKMKEKGDIPEGYSVSREKKERFSLILESASTNQTSMYLCASSSPRREQFFGPGTRLTVL.

The genes are TRBV28 and TRBJ2-1; the D is unclear. Germline values: CDR1 MDHEN, CDR2 SYDVKM. The CDR3 extends over 15 amino acids. Trimming pared 3 bases from V and 8 bases from J, leaving 17 bases between. The CDR3 bases are TGTGCCAGCAGTTTGTTGACACCCGCCCGCGATGAGCAGTTCTTC. This translates into CASSLLTPARDEQFF.

The J gene is TRBJ2-2, the V gene TRBV11-2, with D perhaps TRBD1 (6 bases). The germline V gene encodes CDR1 SGHAT and CDR2 FQNNGV. The CDR3 covers 14 residues. Between the trimmed V and J ends, which lost 1 base and 6 bases, there was a span of 9 bases. CDR3 amino acids: CASSLVGAAGELFF. In DNA, the CDR3 is TGTGCCAGCAGCTTAGTGGGGGCCGCCGGGGAGCTGTTTTTT.

The chain is built from TRBV3-1 (or the pseudogene TRBV3-2) and TRBJ1-4, with 7 positions matching TRBD1. The CDR3 runs 15 residues. Germline trimming cut 4 bases from V and 8 bases from J; bases unmatched to any gene: 10. The germline CDR1 and CDR2 sequences are LGHDT and YNNKEL (reference sequence). This CDR3 reads CASSPFDRVREKLFF. The CDR3 coding sequence is TGTGCCAGCAGCCCCTTCGACAGGGTGAGGGAAAAACTGTTTTTT.